This T cell receptor (beta chain) was sequenced during a study of shared T cell receptors in the human thymus. In germline, CDR1 is SEHNR, CDR2 FQNEAQ (reference sequence). This CDR3 spans 14 amino acids. V was pared by 5 bases and J by 7 bases, with 17 bases between. Method: immunoSEQ multiplex PCR; TCRdb's copy keeps in-frame clones and lacks some. This repertoire shows about 610,000 clones, over 75% found once; its top ten account for around 0.01%. These data were also filed under a second study, of human thymus T cells.

The chain uses TRBV7-9 and TRBJ1-1; a weak D match, TRBD1 (5 bases). Sequencing used thymocytes. The source is a boy under two years old with a congenital heart defect. The DNA for the CDR3 is TGTGCCAGCAGCCCAACCGCGGGGACCGTTGAAGCTTTCTTT. The encoded protein is CASSPTAGTVEAFF.